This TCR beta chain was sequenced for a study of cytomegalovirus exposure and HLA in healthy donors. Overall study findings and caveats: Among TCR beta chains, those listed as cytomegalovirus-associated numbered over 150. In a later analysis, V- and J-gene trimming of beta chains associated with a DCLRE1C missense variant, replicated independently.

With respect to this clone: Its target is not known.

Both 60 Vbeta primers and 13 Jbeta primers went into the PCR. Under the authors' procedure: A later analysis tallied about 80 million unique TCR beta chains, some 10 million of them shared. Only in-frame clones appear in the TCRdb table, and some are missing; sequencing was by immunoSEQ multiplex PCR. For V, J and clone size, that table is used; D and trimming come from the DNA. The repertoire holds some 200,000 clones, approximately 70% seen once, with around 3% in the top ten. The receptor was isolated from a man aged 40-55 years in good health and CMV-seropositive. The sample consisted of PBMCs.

This CDR3 is CASSLRQGPYNEQFF. The CDR3 nucleotides are TGTGCCAGCAGCTTGAGACAGGGTCCCTACAATGAGCAGTTCTTC. The rearrangement links TRBV7-2 to TRBJ2-1, with 7 bases aligning to TRBD1. Germline trimming cut 3 bases from V and 2 bases from J; bases unmatched to any gene: 4. This CDR3 is built from 15 residues. The V gene's germline CDR1 is SGHTA and CDR2 FQGNSA.